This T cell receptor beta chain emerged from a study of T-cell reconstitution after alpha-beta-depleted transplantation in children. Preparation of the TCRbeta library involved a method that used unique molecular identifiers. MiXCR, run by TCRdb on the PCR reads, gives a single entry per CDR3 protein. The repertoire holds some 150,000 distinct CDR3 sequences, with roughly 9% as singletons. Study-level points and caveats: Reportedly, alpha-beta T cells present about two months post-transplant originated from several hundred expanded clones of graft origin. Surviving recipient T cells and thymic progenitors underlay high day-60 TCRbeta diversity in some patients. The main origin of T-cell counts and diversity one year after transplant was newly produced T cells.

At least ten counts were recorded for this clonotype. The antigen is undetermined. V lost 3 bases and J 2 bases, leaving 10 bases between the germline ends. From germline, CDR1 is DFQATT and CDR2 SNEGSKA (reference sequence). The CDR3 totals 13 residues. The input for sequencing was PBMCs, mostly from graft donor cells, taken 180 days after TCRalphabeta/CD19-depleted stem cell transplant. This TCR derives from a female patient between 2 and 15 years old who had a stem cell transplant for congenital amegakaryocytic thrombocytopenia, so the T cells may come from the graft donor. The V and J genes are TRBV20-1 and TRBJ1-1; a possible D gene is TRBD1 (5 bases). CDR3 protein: CSASPQGNTEAFF. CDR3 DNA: TGCAGTGCTAGCCCGCAGGGAAACACTGAAGCTTTCTTT.